This TCR beta chain was documented in a study of CD8 T cells in Susac syndrome. RNA amounts of roughly 0.5 to 1 ug underwent reverse transcription with random hexamers. MiXCR, run by TCRdb on the immunoSEQ multiplex PCR reads, gives a single entry per CDR3 protein. The table includes hundreds of thousands of distinct CDR3 sequences, 94% detected once. This CDR3 has 13 residues. V was trimmed by 6 bases and J by 7 bases, leaving 12 bases between them. This chain uses TRBV12-3 or TRBV12-4 with TRBJ2-2, with D possibly TRBD2 on 5 matching bases. This sequence was found in a human donor with Susac syndrome. Sequencing used CD4+ T cells from PBMCs. CDR3 coding DNA: TGTGCCAGCAGCCCCCCCGGAGGCGGGGAGCTGTTTTTT. This translates into CASSPPGGGELFF.